This T cell receptor beta chain was profiled in a study of shared clonotypes between healthy human individuals. Study context: CD4 naive and CD4 memory each took three plates per donor, while CD8 naive took two and CD8 memory one. Study results and limitations: Shared clonotypes: about 5% naive CD4, around 3.5% naive CD8, 2.3% memory CD4, 0.4% to 0.5% memory CD8.

The CDR3 contains 14 residues. The germline V gene encodes CDR1 SGHKS and CDR2 YYEKEE (reference sequence). Between the trimmed V and J ends, which lost 1 base and 4 bases, there was a span of 12 bases. The data were produced by immunoSEQ multiplex PCR, yet TCRdb's version contains in-frame clones alone and is incomplete. The table lists 780,000 or so clones, approximately 77% of them singletons. Comments on this clone: Its matching antigen is unknown.

The chain employs TRBV5-5 and TRBJ2-7; tentatively, D is TRBD1 or TRBD2 (5 bases each). The origin of this receptor is a woman in her 30s in good health. The sequenced sample consisted of memory CD4+ T cells sorted from blood. Subset here: CD45RA-negative fraction. CDR3 region: CASSLSGPPYEQYF. The CDR3 DNA follows: TGTGCCAGCAGCTTGTCGGGACCCCCTTACGAGCAGTACTTC.